Listed below are T cell receptor beta chains from one sample, sequenced in a study of T cell changes during pregnancy in multiple sclerosis. Clones were sequenced by immunoSEQ multiplex PCR, and TCRdb holds only the in-frame ones, with some missing. The sample carries 95,000 to 100,000 clones, about 91% recorded once. The source material was peripheral blood, sampled in the second trimester of pregnancy. The receptors shown here come from a female donor with multiple sclerosis, enrolled in a pregnancy study. CDR3s include the opening cysteine and the closing phenylalanine or tryptophan. Fields, in order: clone size, D gene, V gene, J gene, CDR3 protein, CDR3 DNA. The D gene is left open where the match is weak. Clone size is given for some rows only: seen once, a few or many times, or a class if the clone is expanded.

abundance: .; d_gene: .; v_gene: TRBV27; j_gene: TRBJ1-1; CDR3aa: CASKLGANTEAFF; CDR3nt: TGTGCCAGCAAGTTGGGGGCTAACACTGAAGCTTTCTTT
abundance: .; d_gene: TRBD1; v_gene: TRBV19; j_gene: TRBJ1-5; CDR3aa: CASTPGQGGNQPQHF; CDR3nt: TGTGCCAGTACCCCAGGGCAGGGGGGCAATCAGCCCCAGCATTTT
abundance: .; d_gene: TRBD2; v_gene: TRBV5-6; j_gene: TRBJ2-7; CDR3aa: CASSPVAGGYEQYF; CDR3nt: TGTGCCAGCAGCCCTGTAGCGGGTGGATACGAGCAGTACTTC
abundance: .; d_gene: TRBD1; v_gene: TRBV19; j_gene: TRBJ1-1; CDR3aa: CASTQGVITEAFF; CDR3nt: TGTGCCAGTACCCAGGGGGTAATCACTGAAGCTTTCTTT
abundance: .; d_gene: .; v_gene: TRBV30; j_gene: TRBJ2-3; CDR3aa: CAWSTGDTQYF; CDR3nt: TGTGCCTGGAGTACAGGCGATACGCAGTATTTT
abundance: .; d_gene: .; v_gene: TRBV5-4; j_gene: TRBJ2-2; CDR3aa: CASSFGTGELFF; CDR3nt: TGTGCCAGCAGCTTCGGGACCGGGGAGCTGTTTTTT
abundance: few; d_gene: .; v_gene: TRBV28; j_gene: TRBJ2-5; CDR3aa: CASSLEGGETQYF; CDR3nt: TGTGCCAGCAGTTTGGAGGGAGGAGAGACCCAGTACTTC
abundance: .; d_gene: TRBD1; v_gene: TRBV10-3; j_gene: TRBJ1-2; CDR3aa: CASNDNRGRDYGYTF; CDR3nt: TGTGCCAGCAACGACAACAGGGGGCGCGACTATGGCTACACCTTC
abundance: .; d_gene: .; v_gene: TRBV28; j_gene: TRBJ1-2; CDR3aa: CASSLSGVPYGYTF; CDR3nt: TGTGCCAGCAGTTTATCAGGGGTCCCCTATGGCTACACCTTC
abundance: .; d_gene: .; v_gene: TRBV7-2; j_gene: TRBJ2-1; CDR3aa: CASSLAGDFYNEQFF; CDR3nt: TGTGCCAGCAGCTTAGCGGGGGACTTCTACAATGAGCAGTTCTTC
abundance: .; d_gene: TRBD1; v_gene: TRBV11-2; j_gene: TRBJ2-1; CDR3aa: CASSLDNRQGGTNEQFF; CDR3nt: TGTGCCAGCAGCTTAGATAACCGACAGGGGGGTACTAATGAGCAGTTCTTC
abundance: .; d_gene: .; v_gene: TRBV9; j_gene: TRBJ1-1; CDR3aa: CASSEGGGMNTEAFF; CDR3nt: TGTGCCAGCAGCGAGGGCGGGGGGATGAACACTGAAGCTTTCTTT
abundance: once; d_gene: .; v_gene: TRBV5-1; j_gene: TRBJ1-3; CDR3aa: CASSLGQAGNTIYF; CDR3nt: TGCGCCAGCAGCTTGGGGCAGGCTGGAAACACCATATATTTT
abundance: few; d_gene: .; v_gene: TRBV15; j_gene: TRBJ2-3; CDR3aa: CATSRDQKDTQYF; CDR3nt: TGTGCCACCAGCAGAGATCAGAAAGATACGCAGTATTTT
abundance: .; d_gene: TRBD1; v_gene: TRBV5-1; j_gene: TRBJ2-5; CDR3aa: CASSLEGAAETQYF; CDR3nt: TGCGCCAGCAGCTTGGAGGGGGCGGCAGAGACCCAGTACTTC
abundance: once; d_gene: .; v_gene: TRBV18; j_gene: TRBJ1-1; CDR3aa: CASSPARQGTEAFF; CDR3nt: TGTGCCAGCTCACCAGCGCGGCAGGGCACTGAAGCTTTCTTT
abundance: .; d_gene: TRBD1; v_gene: TRBV5-1; j_gene: TRBJ2-2; CDR3aa: CASSLTPGTGVTGELFF; CDR3nt: TGCGCCAGCAGCCTGACCCCCGGGACAGGGGTCACCGGGGAGCTGTTTTTT
abundance: .; d_gene: .; v_gene: TRBV2; j_gene: TRBJ1-4; CDR3aa: CASSPRSYPNEKLFF; CDR3nt: TGTGCCAGCAGCCCCCGGTCCTACCCTAATGAAAAACTGTTTTTT
abundance: .; d_gene: .; v_gene: TRBV6-5; j_gene: TRBJ1-2; CDR3aa: CASSYGREGYGYTF; CDR3nt: TGTGCCAGCAGTTACGGGAGGGAGGGGTATGGCTACACCTTC
abundance: .; d_gene: TRBD2; v_gene: TRBV28; j_gene: TRBJ2-1; CDR3aa: CASSPTSGVYNEQFF; CDR3nt: TGTGCCAGCAGCCCTACTAGCGGAGTCTACAATGAGCAGTTCTTC
abundance: .; d_gene: TRBD1; v_gene: TRBV19; j_gene: TRBJ2-1; CDR3aa: CASDRGPYNEQFF; CDR3nt: TGTGCCAGCGACAGGGGCCCCTACAATGAGCAGTTCTTC
abundance: .; d_gene: TRBD2; v_gene: TRBV7-2; j_gene: TRBJ2-1; CDR3aa: CASSLSGRVYNEQFF; CDR3nt: TGTGCCAGCAGCCTCAGCGGGAGGGTGTACAATGAGCAGTTCTTC
abundance: .; d_gene: TRBD1; v_gene: TRBV5-7; j_gene: TRBJ1-5; CDR3aa: CASSPDRGSNQPQHF; CDR3nt: TGTGCCAGCAGTCCGGACAGGGGGTCCAATCAGCCCCAGCATTTT
abundance: .; d_gene: .; v_gene: TRBV28; j_gene: TRBJ1-2; CDR3aa: CANKDRSSNGYTF; CDR3nt: TGTGCCAACAAGGACAGAAGCTCGAATGGCTACACCTTC
abundance: .; d_gene: .; v_gene: TRBV6-4; j_gene: TRBJ1-1; CDR3aa: CASRDTNSNTEAFF; CDR3nt: TGTGCCAGCAGAGATACGAACAGTAACACTGAAGCTTTCTTT
abundance: .; d_gene: TRBD2; v_gene: TRBV15; j_gene: TRBJ2-2; CDR3aa: CATSSPGQVPSGRETGELFF; CDR3nt: TGTGCCACCAGCAGTCCCGGACAGGTCCCAAGCGGGAGGGAAACCGGGGAGCTGTTTTTT
abundance: .; d_gene: .; v_gene: TRBV2; j_gene: TRBJ2-3; CDR3aa: CASSGYGGADTQYF; CDR3nt: TGTGCCAGCAGTGGGTACGGAGGGGCAGATACGCAGTATTTT
abundance: .; d_gene: .; v_gene: TRBV28; j_gene: TRBJ1-2; CDR3aa: CASSLVGGRSTF; CDR3nt: TGTGCCAGCAGTTTGGTTGGGGGCCGATCTACCTTC
abundance: once; d_gene: .; v_gene: TRBV27; j_gene: TRBJ2-2; CDR3aa: CASSFSRGTGELFF; CDR3nt: TGTGCCAGCAGTTTTTCCAGGGGAACCGGGGAGCTGTTTTTT
abundance: .; d_gene: .; v_gene: TRBV2; j_gene: TRBJ2-5; CDR3aa: CATSSSGQETQYF; CDR3nt: TGTGCCACCTCGAGTTCGGGGCAAGAGACCCAGTACTTC
abundance: .; d_gene: .; v_gene: TRBV5-1; j_gene: TRBJ2-7; CDR3aa: CASSKGNREQYF; CDR3nt: TGCGCCAGCAGCAAAGGGAACAGGGAGCAGTACTTC
abundance: once; d_gene: .; v_gene: TRBV28; j_gene: TRBJ1-2; CDR3aa: CASSLTRAGGPNYGYTF; CDR3nt: TGTGCCAGCAGTTTAACCCGCGCGGGGGGACCTAACTATGGCTACACCTTC
abundance: .; d_gene: .; v_gene: TRBV11-3; j_gene: TRBJ2-2; CDR3aa: CASSPREPNTGELFF; CDR3nt: TGTGCCAGCAGCCCCCGGGAGCCCAACACCGGGGAGCTGTTTTTT
abundance: once; d_gene: TRBD1; v_gene: TRBV6-5; j_gene: TRBJ1-2; CDR3aa: CASSYRQGASGYTF; CDR3nt: TGTGCCAGCAGTTACCGACAGGGCGCGAGTGGCTACACCTTC
abundance: once; d_gene: .; v_gene: TRBV4-2; j_gene: TRBJ1-5; CDR3aa: CASSQDGDGGARPQHF; CDR3nt: TGTGCCAGCAGCCAAGACGGTGACGGGGGGGCTCGGCCCCAGCATTTT
abundance: .; d_gene: .; v_gene: TRBV9; j_gene: TRBJ2-1; CDR3aa: CASSLGGGRNEQFF; CDR3nt: TGTGCCAGCAGCCTGGGGGGAGGCCGCAATGAGCAGTTCTTC
abundance: .; d_gene: TRBD2; v_gene: TRBV7-2; j_gene: TRBJ2-3; CDR3aa: CASSLVSGRADTQYF; CDR3nt: TGTGCCAGCAGCTTAGTGAGCGGGAGGGCAGATACGCAGTATTTT
abundance: .; d_gene: .; v_gene: TRBV5-8; j_gene: TRBJ2-7; CDR3aa: CASSLVRVREQYF; CDR3nt: TGTGCCAGCAGCTTGGTGCGGGTAAGGGAGCAGTACTTC
abundance: .; d_gene: TRBD2; v_gene: TRBV20-1; j_gene: TRBJ2-7; CDR3aa: CSARLATEQYF; CDR3nt: TGCAGTGCCCGACTAGCGACCGAGCAGTACTTC
abundance: .; d_gene: .; v_gene: TRBV27; j_gene: TRBJ1-2; CDR3aa: CASSYLDTALSGYTF; CDR3nt: TGTGCCAGCAGTTATCTGGACACAGCCCTTAGTGGCTACACCTTC
abundance: .; d_gene: TRBD1; v_gene: TRBV6-1; j_gene: TRBJ1-2; CDR3aa: CASSSGQVLGYTF; CDR3nt: TGTGCCAGCAGCAGCGGACAGGTACTAGGGTACACCTTC
abundance: .; d_gene: .; v_gene: TRBV19; j_gene: TRBJ1-1; CDR3aa: CASMASRGGTEAFF; CDR3nt: TGTGCCAGTATGGCTAGTCGCGGGGGCACTGAAGCTTTCTTT
abundance: .; d_gene: .; v_gene: TRBV11-3; j_gene: TRBJ2-7; CDR3aa: CASSKGGAEAYEQYF; CDR3nt: TGTGCCAGCAGCAAGGGGGGGGCGGAGGCCTACGAGCAGTACTTC
abundance: .; d_gene: TRBD2; v_gene: TRBV27; j_gene: TRBJ2-1; CDR3aa: CASRQISGNSYNEQFF; CDR3nt: TGTGCCAGCAGACAGATTAGCGGGAACTCCTACAATGAGCAGTTCTTC
abundance: .; d_gene: TRBD1; v_gene: TRBV5-1; j_gene: TRBJ1-1; CDR3aa: CASSTQPGGSLNTEAFF; CDR3nt: TGCGCCAGCAGCACCCAACCAGGGGGGAGCCTGAACACTGAAGCTTTCTTT
abundance: .; d_gene: .; v_gene: TRBV7-7; j_gene: TRBJ2-1; CDR3aa: CASSQTAYNEQFF; CDR3nt: TGTGCTAGCAGCCAAACAGCCTACAATGAGCAGTTCTTC
abundance: .; d_gene: .; v_gene: TRBV7-8; j_gene: TRBJ2-5; CDR3aa: CASGNQETQYF; CDR3nt: TGTGCCTCAGGGAATCAAGAGACCCAGTACTTC
abundance: once; d_gene: TRBD1; v_gene: TRBV18; j_gene: TRBJ1-3; CDR3aa: CASSPRDSLSGNTIYF; CDR3nt: TGTGCCAGCTCTCCTCGGGACAGTCTCTCTGGAAACACCATATATTTT
abundance: .; d_gene: .; v_gene: TRBV5-6; j_gene: TRBJ1-2; CDR3aa: CASSLGQLDGYTF; CDR3nt: TGTGCCAGCAGCTTGGGACAGCTCGATGGCTACACCTTC
abundance: .; d_gene: .; v_gene: TRBV19; j_gene: TRBJ1-5; CDR3aa: CASSTTHRTSNQPQHF; CDR3nt: TGTGCCAGTAGTACCACCCACAGGACTAGCAATCAGCCCCAGCATTTT
abundance: .; d_gene: .; v_gene: TRBV28; j_gene: TRBJ2-2; CDR3aa: CASRFHGTLNTGELFF; CDR3nt: TGTGCCAGCAGATTCCACGGGACTTTGAACACCGGGGAGCTGTTTTTT
abundance: .; d_gene: .; v_gene: TRBV6-1; j_gene: TRBJ2-1; CDR3aa: CASSEGDFSYNEQFF; CDR3nt: TGTGCCAGCAGTGAAGGGGACTTTTCCTACAATGAGCAGTTCTTC
abundance: .; d_gene: TRBD1; v_gene: TRBV18; j_gene: TRBJ1-1; CDR3aa: CASSPGQGSLAFF; CDR3nt: TGTGCCAGCTCGCCGGGACAGGGGAGTCTTGCTTTCTTT
abundance: .; d_gene: .; v_gene: TRBV7-9; j_gene: TRBJ2-3; CDR3aa: CASSLGGGSSTDTQYF; CDR3nt: TGTGCCAGCAGCTTAGGTGGCGGCTCTAGCACAGATACGCAGTATTTT
abundance: few; d_gene: TRBD1; v_gene: TRBV2; j_gene: TRBJ1-2; CDR3aa: CASSVRQGANYGYTF; CDR3nt: TGTGCCAGCAGTGTAAGACAGGGTGCTAACTATGGCTACACCTTC
abundance: .; d_gene: TRBD1; v_gene: TRBV29-1; j_gene: TRBJ2-4; CDR3aa: CSVEVPETGIAKNIQYF; CDR3nt: TGCAGCGTTGAAGTGCCCGAGACAGGGATAGCCAAAAACATTCAGTACTTC
abundance: .; d_gene: .; v_gene: TRBV27; j_gene: TRBJ2-7; CDR3aa: CASRISSGFSYEQYF; CDR3nt: TGTGCCAGCAGAATATCGAGCGGGTTTTCCTACGAGCAGTACTTC